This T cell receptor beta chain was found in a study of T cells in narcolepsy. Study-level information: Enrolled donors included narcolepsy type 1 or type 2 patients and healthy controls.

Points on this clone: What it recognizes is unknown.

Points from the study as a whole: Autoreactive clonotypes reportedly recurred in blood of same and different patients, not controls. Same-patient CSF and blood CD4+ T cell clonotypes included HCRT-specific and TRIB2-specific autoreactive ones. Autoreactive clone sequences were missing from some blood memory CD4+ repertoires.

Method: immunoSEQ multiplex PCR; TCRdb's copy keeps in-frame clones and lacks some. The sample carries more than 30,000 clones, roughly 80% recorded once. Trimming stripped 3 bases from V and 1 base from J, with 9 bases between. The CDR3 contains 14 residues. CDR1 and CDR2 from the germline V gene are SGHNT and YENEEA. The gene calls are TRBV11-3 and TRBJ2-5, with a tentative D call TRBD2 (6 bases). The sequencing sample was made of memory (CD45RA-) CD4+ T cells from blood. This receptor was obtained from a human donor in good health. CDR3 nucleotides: TGTGCCAGCAGCTTGGGACTGAGCCAAGAGACCCAGTACTTC. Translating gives CASSLGLSQETQYF.